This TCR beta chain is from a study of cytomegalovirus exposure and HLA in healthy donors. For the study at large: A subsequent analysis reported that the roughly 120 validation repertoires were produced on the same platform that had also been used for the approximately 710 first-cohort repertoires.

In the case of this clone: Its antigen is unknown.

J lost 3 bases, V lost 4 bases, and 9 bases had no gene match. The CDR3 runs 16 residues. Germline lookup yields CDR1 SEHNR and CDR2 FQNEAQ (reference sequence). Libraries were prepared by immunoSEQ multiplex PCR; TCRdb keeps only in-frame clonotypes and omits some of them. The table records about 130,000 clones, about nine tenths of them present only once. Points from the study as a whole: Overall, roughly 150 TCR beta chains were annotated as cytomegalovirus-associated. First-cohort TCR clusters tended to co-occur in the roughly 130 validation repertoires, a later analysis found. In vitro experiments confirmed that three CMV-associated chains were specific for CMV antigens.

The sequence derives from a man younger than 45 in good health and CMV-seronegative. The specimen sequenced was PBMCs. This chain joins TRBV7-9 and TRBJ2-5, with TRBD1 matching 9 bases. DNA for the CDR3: TGTGCCAGCAGCTCTCCGGGACAGGGAACCGAAGAGACCCAGTACTTC. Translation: CASSSPGQGTEETQYF.